One sample yielded the 4 T cell receptor beta chains listed below, sequenced in a study of shared clonotypes between healthy human individuals. Sequencing used immunoSEQ multiplex PCR; TCRdb keeps in-frame clones, though not all of them. The sample lists more than 500,000 clones; around 95% were seen once. Material for sequencing was naive CD4+ T cells sorted from blood. Indicated subset: CD45RA+ positively selected. The receptors were gathered from a woman in her twenties or thirties in good health.

The gene calls are TRBV23-1 and TRBJ2-5; no clear D. TRBV23-1 is an ORF, and what it does is uncertain. V shed 6 bases and J shed 5 bases, with 22 bases lying between them. The CDR3 runs 16 residues. The DNA for the CDR3 is TGCGCCAGCAGCCTCTCCTGGGGATTTTATCGGGAGACCCAGTACTTC. Translated: CASSLSWGFYRETQYF.

The J gene is TRBJ2-2, the V gene TRBV5-1; 7 bases match TRBD1. Trimming cost V 1 base and J 5 bases; bases outside gene matches: 8. Germline lookup yields CDR1 SGHRS and CDR2 YFSETQ. This CDR3 has 16 residues. The CDR3 loop is CASSLIRDSLTGELFF. The DNA of the CDR3 is TGCGCCAGCAGCTTGATTAGGGACAGTCTAACCGGGGAGCTGTTTTTT.

The J gene is TRBJ1-2, the V gene TRBV27; D remains unclear. This CDR3 has 15 residues. CDR1 and CDR2 (germline): MNHEY, SMNVEV (reference sequence). The ends were cut back, 5 bases at V and 5 bases at J, with 18 bases in the middle. The CDR3, as DNA: TGTGCCAGCAGTAGAACAGTACCTCGACTATATGGCTACACCTTC. Translating gives CASSRTVPRLYGYTF.

This clone was counted once. This rearrangement joins TRBV5-1 to TRBJ1-1; D remains unclear. The CDR3 length is 14 residues. The germline V gene has CDR1 SGHRS and CDR2 YFSETQ. V gave up 6 bases and J gave up 3 bases, with 15 bases separating them. The CDR3 spells CASTVGRVDTEAFF. For the CDR3, the DNA is TGCGCCAGCACCGTCGGTAGGGTTGACACTGAAGCTTTCTTT.